This passage covers 20 T cell receptor beta chains from one sample sequenced in a study of cytomegalovirus exposure and HLA in healthy donors. The study ran its PCR with 60 Vbeta and 13 Jbeta primers. Assay: immunoSEQ multiplex PCR; the TCRdb copy retains only in-frame clones and omits some. The sample includes around 100,000 clones, 79% of them seen just once. Sequenced sample: PBMCs. These receptors were taken from a female donor in good health and CMV-seropositive.

The rearrangement joins TRBV20-1 to TRBJ1-1; D is ambiguous. Germline-derived CDR1 and CDR2 are DFQATT and SNEGSKA (reference sequence). The CDR3 contains 11 residues. Trimming removed 5 bases from V and 7 bases from J, with 11 bases in between. CDR3 in amino acids: CSAHPTGEAFF. The CDR3 DNA is TGCAGTGCTCACCCCACCGGTGAAGCTTTCTTT.

The CDR3 reads CAISEAHYEQYF. CDR3 sequence (DNA): TGTGCCATCAGTGAGGCTCACTACGAGCAGTACTTC. V and J are TRBV10-3 and TRBJ2-5, with D hard to call. TRBJ2-7 explains the end of the DNA better; the J call may be wrong. Germline CDR1 ENHRY, CDR2 SYGVKD. The CDR3 is 12 amino acids.

The rearrangement links TRBV4-2 to TRBJ2-2, with 10 bases aligning to TRBD2. V shed 0 bases, J shed 6 bases, and the junction held 4 bases outside the gene matches. Germline CDR1 reads LGHNA; CDR2 reads YNFKEQ. CDR3 size: 16 residues. As DNA, the CDR3 is TGTGCCAGCAGCCAAGAAAACCTAGCGGGAGCCGGGGAGCTGTTTTTT. Its translation is CASSQENLAGAGELFF.

This chain connects TRBV11-2 to TRBJ2-7; 10 nucleotides line up with TRBD2. The germline gives CDR1 SGHAT, CDR2 FQNNGV. The trim removed 0 bases at V and 7 bases at J, leaving 15 bases unmatched. The CDR3 has 18 amino acids. Here the CDR3 DNA reads TGTGCCAGCAGCTTAGACCGGATAGCGGGAGGTACCGCACGGGAGCAGTACTTC. Translation: CASSLDRIAGGTAREQYF.

The CDR3 is CASSYSRGNEQFF. CDR3 DNA sequence: TGTGCCAGCAGTTACTCGAGGGGGAATGAGCAGTTCTTC. This chain connects TRBV6-6 to TRBJ2-1, with D possibly TRBD1 on 6 matching bases. V lost 0 bases, J lost 7 bases, and 7 bases lay in between. Germline values: CDR1 MNHNY, CDR2 SVGAGI (reference sequence). This CDR3 comprises 13 residues.

This chain uses TRBV9 with TRBJ2-2; D is unclear. The V and J ends lost 3 bases and 1 base respectively, with 13 bases between them. Germline V CDR1 and CDR2: SGDLS, YYNGEE. The CDR3 loop spans 16 amino acids. The CDR3 loop is CASSAQTRMNTGELFF. CDR3 in DNA: TGTGCCAGCAGCGCCCAGACGCGGATGAACACCGGGGAGCTGTTTTTT.

The chain is built from TRBV2 and TRBJ2-2; the match to TRBD1 covers 7 bases. Germline CDR1 reads SNHLY; CDR2 reads FYNNEI. There are 15 residues in the CDR3. V shed 4 bases, J shed 1 base, and the junction held 3 bases outside the gene matches. The CDR3 sequence is CASSARTGNTGELFF. Here the CDR3 DNA reads TGTGCCAGCAGTGCTCGGACAGGGAACACCGGGGAGCTGTTTTTT.

This clone was seen a handful of times. This chain uses TRBV7-6 with TRBJ1-6, with 8 nucleotides matching TRBD1. This CDR3 has 14 amino acids. Trimming cost V 4 bases and J 7 bases; bases outside gene matches: 3. CDR1 SGHVS and CDR2 FNYEAQ come from the germline V gene. The CDR3 loop is CASSSDRGNSPLHF. CDR3 nucleotide sequence: TGTGCCAGCAGCTCCGACAGGGGCAATTCACCCCTCCACTTT.

The chain couples TRBV30 to TRBJ1-2, with TRBD1 as a possible D gene (5 bases). The CDR3 has 11 amino acids. Germline CDR1 and CDR2: GTSNPN and SVGIG (reference sequence). With 8 bases removed from V and 8 bases from J, the gap between germline ends came to 15 bases. The CDR3 reads CAHRRTRGYTF. For the CDR3, the DNA is TGTGCCCACAGGCGTACAAGGGGCTACACCTTC.

This clone was seen just once. The V gene is TRBV27, the J gene TRBJ1-2; 7 bases fit TRBD1. Germline V gene lookup returns CDR1 MNHEY and CDR2 SMNVEV (reference sequence). This CDR3 has 13 residues. Trimming at V came to 8 bases and at J to 1 base, leaving 4 bases not matched to a gene. CDR3 in DNA: TGTGCCAGCCGCAGGGGGGTTAACTATGGCTACACCTTC. It specifies CASRRGVNYGYTF.

V and J are TRBV7-6 and TRBJ2-3, with 7 bases matching TRBD2. Germline V gene data show CDR1 as SGHVS and CDR2 as FNYEAQ. This CDR3 region has 18 residues. Trimming cost V 5 bases and J 1 base; bases outside gene matches: 15. The CDR3 DNA reads TGTGCCAGCAGCCCCCCTAGTAGTAGGCTAGCGGGCACAGATACGCAGTATTTT. Translating it yields CASSPPSSRLAGTDTQYF.

This clone has just a few counts. J is TRBJ2-1 and V is TRBV7-2; 11 bases match TRBD2. This CDR3 has 19 residues. The germline gives CDR1 SGHTA, CDR2 FQGNSA. The V segment lost 5 bases and the J segment 7 bases; nucleotides outside the gene matches: 19. The CDR3 region has the DNA TGTGCCAGCAGCCCGTACCCTGTTCTACTAGCGGGGGTTACTAATGAGCAGTTCTTC. It translates to CASSPYPVLLAGVTNEQFF.

The rearrangement links TRBV5-1 to TRBJ2-7; TRBD2 aligns across 8 bases. Germline values: CDR1 SGHRS, CDR2 YFSETQ. The length of the CDR3 is 17 residues. The V and J ends lost 0 bases and 6 bases, in that order; junction bases with no gene match: 14. The chain's CDR3 is CASSLAVAGGSSREQYF. In nucleotides, the CDR3 is TGCGCCAGCAGCTTGGCCGTTGCGGGAGGATCCTCGCGCGAGCAGTACTTC.

V and J are TRBV19 and TRBJ1-3, with a tentative D call TRBD1 (6 bases). The germline V gene encodes CDR1 LNHDA and CDR2 SQIVND (reference sequence). Between the trimmed V and J ends, which lost 1 base and 7 bases, there was a span of 11 bases. This CDR3 is built from 14 residues. This CDR3 is CASSIANRANTIYF. The CDR3, as DNA: TGTGCCAGTAGTATAGCGAACAGGGCGAACACCATATATTTT. Complete variable domain (other parts from reference TRBV19 and TRBJ1-3): DGGITQSPKYLFRKEGQNVTLSCEQNLNHDAMYWYRQDPGQGLRLIYYSQIVNDFQKGDIAEGYSVSREKKESFPLTVTSAQKNPTAFYLCASSIANRANTIYFGEGSWLTVV.

The chain has TRBV11-2 and TRBJ2-1; 12 positions match TRBD2. The germline V gene encodes CDR1 SGHAT and CDR2 FQNNGV. The ends lost 1 base at V and 9 bases at J; junction bases unmatched: 4. The CDR3 spans 15 residues. This chain's CDR3 is CASSLGLAGGREQFF. The CDR3 DNA reads as TGTGCCAGCAGCTTAGGGCTAGCGGGGGGGCGTGAGCAGTTCTTC. The whole variable domain, filled in from reference TRBV11-2 and TRBJ2-1, reads EAGVAQSPRYKIIEKRQSVAFWCNPISGHATLYWYQQILGQGPKLLIQFQNNGVVDDSQLPKDRFSAERLKGVDSTLKIQPAKLEDSAVYLCASSLGLAGGREQFFGPGTRLTVL.

The V call is TRBV19, the J call TRBJ1-5, with a tentative D call TRBD1 (6 bases). The CDR3 contains 16 residues. With 5 bases removed from V and 6 bases from J, the gap between germline ends came to 20 bases. Germline CDR1 reads LNHDA; CDR2 reads SQIVND (reference sequence). CDR3 sequence (DNA): TGTGCCAGTAGTCACCGCCGGGACACCCGAAGTCAGCCCCAGCATTTT. Its translation: CASSHRRDTRSQPQHF.

A word on this clone: A read error may account for a junction end that differs from germline. The chain joins TRBV7-2 to TRBJ2-7, with 7 bases matching TRBD2. CDR3 size: 15 residues. Germline CDR1 and CDR2: SGHTA and FQGNSA. CDR3 amino acids: CVSSLQSGVSYEQYF. The CDR3 DNA sequence: TGTGTCAGCAGCTTACAGAGCGGGGTCTCCTACGAGCAGTACTTC.

CDR3 DNA sequence: TGTGCCAGCAGCAAAACGCGGATGGGAGATACGCAGTATTTT. Encoded protein: CASSKTRMGDTQYF. The J gene is TRBJ2-3, the V gene TRBV6-5, with D uncertain. CDR1 MNHEY and CDR2 SVGAGI come from the germline V gene. Trimming removed 6 bases from V and 5 bases from J, with 15 bases in between. The CDR3 runs to 14 residues.

The gene calls are TRBV7-2 and TRBJ2-5, with TRBD1 identical over 10 bases. The CDR3 has 15 amino acids. The germline CDR1 and CDR2 sequences are SGHTA and FQGNSA. The V and J ends lost 3 bases and 5 bases, in that order; junction bases with no gene match: 6. The CDR3 sequence is CASSLTGGRWETQYF. DNA for the CDR3: TGTGCCAGCAGCTTGACAGGGGGCAGGTGGGAGACCCAGTACTTC.

The chain employs TRBV15 and TRBJ2-7, with D tentatively TRBD1 (5 bases). Germline V gene sequence: CDR1 LNHNV, CDR2 YYDKDF (reference sequence). The CDR3 totals 14 residues. Deletions cut 5 bases from V and 7 bases from J, with 18 bases between. The CDR3 nucleotides read TGTGCCACCAGCGGCCCTGGGGCCAGAAGAGAGCAGTACTTC. It yields the protein CATSGPGARREQYF.